This T cell receptor (beta chain) was retrieved from a study of T cell changes during pregnancy in multiple sclerosis. The protocol was immunoSEQ multiplex PCR, while the TCRdb copy is restricted to in-frame clones and leaves out a portion. The repertoire includes just under 40,000 clones, 90% of them detected once, and around 0.47% sits in the top ten. CDR1 is SGHRS, CDR2 YFSETQ, per germline. The CDR3 has 14 amino acids. V lost 4 bases, J lost 5 bases, and 15 bases lay in between. The receptor comes from a female donor in good health, enrolled as a control in a pregnancy study. Source: CD4+ T cells from peripheral blood mononuclear cells, taken in the first trimester of pregnancy. This chain connects TRBV5-1 to TRBJ1-1; possible D gene TRBD1, 6 bases. CDR3 in DNA: TGCGCCAGCAGCCAAGAACAGGGAAGGACTGAAGCTTTCTTT. This codes for CASSQEQGRTEAFF. The full variable domain, in which reference TRBV5-1 and TRBJ1-1 provide the parts outside the CDR3, is KAGVTQTPRYLIKTRGQQVTLSCSPISGHRSVSWYQQTPGQGLQFLFEYFSETQRNKGNFPGRFSGRQFSNSRSEMNVSTLELGDSALYLCASSQEQGRTEAFFGQGTRLTVV.